This T cell receptor beta chain was captured by sequencing in a study of post-analysis software for immune sequencing data. Researchers reported that TCR beta cDNA libraries carried unique molecular identifiers. MiXCR, applied by TCRdb to the PCR reads, yields one record per CDR3 protein. The data hold 650,000 to 900,000 distinct CDR3 sequences, with around 46% observed a single time. A word on this clonotype: Its antigen is undetermined.

The CDR3 has 14 amino acids. From germline, CDR1 is DFQATT and CDR2 SNEGSKA (reference sequence). General study points: The study found significantly lower normalized Chao1 diversity in multiple sclerosis patients than in controls. Comparison of patients with controls showed about 5 TRBV segments more frequent in patients, TRBV5-6, TRBV5-1 and TRBV20-1 among them.

The gene calls are TRBV20-1 and TRBJ2-5; TRBD2 matches 12 bases. The J call may be incorrect, as the DNA end agrees better with TRBJ2-7. This receptor was obtained from a girl aged 5 to 17 with multiple sclerosis. The sample consisted of blood. The CDR3 here is CSAETSGSTYEQYF. The CDR3 nucleotides read TGCAGTGCGGAGACTAGCGGGAGTACCTACGAGCAGTACTTC.